One and the same sample provided the 21 T cell receptor beta chains below, sequenced in a study of chemoradiotherapy in HPV16-positive cancers (dated by TCRdb to between 2022 and 2023). Preparation of the library involved the immunoSEQ multiplex PCR assay. TCRdb provides this immuneACCESS table in a form limited to in-frame rearrangements. Some clones are lacking; in checked studies, under half of them reflect an unresolved V gene, and why the rest are absent is not known. The sample profile shows about 5,100 clones; roughly 82% of them were found once. Together, the top ten hold about 17% of the sample. The specimen comprised tumor tissue, sampled from a patient who underwent chemoradiotherapy. The receptors originated from a human donor with HPV-associated anogenital cancer.

The chain combines TRBV5-4 with TRBJ2-3; the match to TRBD2 covers 9 bases. CDR1 and CDR2 from the germline V gene are SGHNT and YYREEE (reference sequence). Losses at the gene ends were 3 bases for V and 1 base for J; bases not matched to a gene: 12. The CDR3 totals 18 residues. The CDR3 reads CASSSLHSSGAGTDTQYF. The CDR3 bases are TGTGCCAGCAGCTCACTACATTCTAGCGGGGCCGGCACAGATACGCAGTATTTT. Complete variable domain (other parts from reference TRBV5-4 and TRBJ2-3): ETGVTQSPTHLIKTRGQQVTLRCSSQSGHNTVSWYQQALGQGPQFIFQYYREEENGRGNFPPRFSGLQFPNYSSELNVNALELDDSALYLCASSSLHSSGAGTDTQYFGPGTRLTVL.

This rearrangement joins TRBV11-3 to TRBJ2-1; D remains unclear. Trimming pared 1 base from V and 10 bases from J, leaving 8 bases between. This CDR3 comprises 12 residues. Germline lookup yields CDR1 SGHNT and CDR2 YENEEA. The CDR3 DNA follows: TGTGCCAGCAGCTTAGTTATTAAGGAGCAGTTCTTC. This translates into CASSLVIKEQFF.

The rearrangement joins TRBV4-1 to TRBJ2-7; 8 bases map to TRBD2. J lost 3 bases, V lost 1 base, and 5 bases had no gene match. Per germline, CDR1 MGHRA and CDR2 YSYEKL. The CDR3 totals 15 residues. CDR3: CASSQGASGFYEQYF. The CDR3, as DNA: TGCGCCAGCAGCCAAGGCGCTAGCGGGTTCTACGAGCAGTACTTC.

This clone came up a few times. This sequence joins TRBV7-9 and TRBJ2-5, with a weak D call TRBD1 (7 bases). Germline assignment: CDR1 SEHNR and CDR2 FQNEAQ (reference sequence). Deletions cut 4 bases from V and 4 bases from J, with 16 bases between. This CDR3 has 15 residues. Written as DNA, the CDR3 is TGTGCCAGCAGCTCCCACCAGGGGGGACGAGAGACCCAGTACTTC. Amino acids: CASSSHQGGRETQYF.

V usage is TRBV6-5 and J usage is TRBJ2-5; D remains unclear. The V and J ends lost 4 bases and 5 bases respectively, with 8 bases between them. From germline, CDR1 is MNHEY and CDR2 SVGAGI. This CDR3 has 12 residues. The CDR3 sequence: CASSSPGETQYF. The CDR3, as DNA: TGTGCCAGCAGTTCCCCTGGGGAGACCCAGTACTTC.

The V gene is TRBV30, the J gene TRBJ1-4; D perhaps matches TRBD1 (5 bases). Trimming cost V 3 bases and J 13 bases, with 15 bases left between them. This CDR3 comprises 12 residues. Germline-derived CDR1 and CDR2 are GTSNPN and SVGIG (reference sequence). CDR3 coding DNA: TGTGCCTGGAGCCAGGCAGTAGGGGTACTGTTTTTT. As protein: CAWSQAVGVLFF. Using reference TRBV30 and TRBJ1-4 for the parts outside the CDR3, the full variable domain is SQTIHQWPATLVQPVGSPLSLECTVEGTSNPNLYWYRQAAGRGLQLLFYSVGIGQISSEVPQNLSASRPQDRQFILSSKKLLLSDSGFYLCAWSQAVGVLFFGSGTQLSVL.

This chain uses TRBV2 with TRBJ1-6, with unresolved D. The V end was cut by 6 bases, the J end by 10 bases, with 10 bases between. CDR3 length: 12 amino acids. CDR1 is SNHLY, CDR2 FYNNEI, per germline. This CDR3 is CASRGDESPLHF. The CDR3 bases are TGTGCCAGCAGGGGAGATGAATCACCCCTCCACTTT.

This clone has just a few counts. The J gene is TRBJ1-1, the V gene TRBV6-6, with D uncertain. CDR3 length equals 13 residues. Germline CDR1 MNHNY, CDR2 SVGAGI (reference sequence). Deletions cut 4 bases from V and 6 bases from J, with 12 bases between. CDR3 sequence: CASSLERAAEAFF. The CDR3 region has the DNA TGTGCCAGCAGTTTAGAACGTGCCGCTGAAGCTTTCTTT.

This clone was picked up a small number of times. The genes are TRBV11-2 and TRBJ2-1; TRBD2 aligns across 12 bases. This CDR3 spans 17 amino acids. Per the germline V gene, CDR1 is SGHAT and CDR2 is FQNNGV. V dropped 5 bases and J dropped 4; count of bases not matched to a gene: 9. The CDR3, as DNA: TGTGCCAGCAGCCCAAGGACTAGCGGGGTACCATACAATGAGCAGTTCTTC. Encoded protein: CASSPRTSGVPYNEQFF.

This clone showed up just a few times. The V gene is TRBV30, the J gene TRBJ1-3; unclear D gene. CDR3 length equals 14 residues. Germline CDR1 and CDR2: GTSNPN and SVGIG (reference sequence). The V end was cut by 3 bases, the J end by 0 bases, with 9 bases between. As DNA, the CDR3 is TGTGCCTGGAGCCCCATAGGCTCTGGAAACACCATATATTTT. It translates to CAWSPIGSGNTIYF.

In its sample, this clone was seen a few times. The CDR3 protein is CASSQAGGGDYGYTF. The CDR3 DNA follows: TGCGCCAGCAGCCAGGCCGGGGGAGGAGACTATGGCTACACCTTC. This chain links TRBV5-1 with TRBJ1-2; possibly TRBD1 for D (5 bases). Germline CDR1 and CDR2: SGHRS and YFSETQ. The V end lost 4 bases, the J end lost 3 bases, and 16 bases lay between the germline ends. The CDR3 sequence is 15 residues long.

The chain is built from TRBV7-2 and TRBJ1-4; D is ambiguous. The CDR3 is made up of 14 amino acids. Trimming took 4 bases from V and 12 from J, leaving 18 bases between them. The V gene's germline CDR1 is SGHTA and CDR2 FQGNSA. As DNA, the CDR3 is TGTGCCAGCAGCTCCCCCCGGGCAGCAGGAGAACTGTTTTTT. Translated, it gives CASSSPRAAGELFF.

The CDR3 loop is CATSRVGGAGANVLTF. CDR3 coding DNA: TGTGCCACCAGCAGAGTTGGGGGAGCTGGGGCCAACGTCCTGACTTTC. The V gene is TRBV15, the J gene TRBJ2-6, with D perhaps TRBD1 or TRBD2 (5 bases each). V lost 1 base and J lost 2, with 9 bases in between. CDR1 and CDR2 from the germline V gene are LNHNV and YYDKDF (reference sequence). The CDR3 covers 16 residues.

The chain is built from TRBV2 and TRBJ1-2; unclear D gene. This CDR3 comprises 12 residues. Trimming took 10 bases from V and 5 from J, leaving 14 bases between them. Germline V gene lookup returns CDR1 SNHLY and CDR2 FYNNEI. The CDR3 sequence: CATATTLYGYTF. CDR3 in DNA: TGTGCCACCGCAACCACACTGTATGGCTACACCTTC. Complete variable domain (other parts from reference TRBV2 and TRBJ1-2): EPEVTQTPSHQVTQMGQEVILRCVPISNHLYFYWYRQILGQKVEFLVSFYNNEISEKSEIFDDQFSVERPDGSNFTLKIRSTKLEDSAMYFCATATTLYGYTFGSGTRLTVV.

This sequence joins TRBV5-8 and TRBJ2-1, with TRBD2 identical over 14 bases. Germline V gives CDR1 SGHTS, CDR2 YDEGEE. Unmatched junction bases numbered 8, after V lost 3 bases and J lost 6 bases. The length of the CDR3 is 17 residues. The CDR3: CASSSEGLAGVGNEQFF. CDR3 DNA sequence: TGTGCCAGCAGCTCTGAGGGACTAGCGGGAGTGGGCAATGAGCAGTTCTTC.

The CDR3 DNA reads as TGTGCCAGCAGTGAAGGGACAGGGACAAAGCCCCAGCATTTT. Its translation is CASSEGTGTKPQHF. V and J are TRBV6-1 and TRBJ1-5, with 8 bases fitting TRBD1. Losses at the gene ends were 1 base for V and 8 bases for J; bases not matched to a gene: 4. The CDR3 spans 14 residues. Per the germline V gene, CDR1 is MNHNS and CDR2 is SASEGT.

This clone appeared a few times. Written as DNA, the CDR3 is TGTGCCAGCAGCAAACGACTAGACGCAAGCCCAGATACGCAGTATTTT. Its protein is CASSKRLDASPDTQYF. This chain uses TRBV7-9 with TRBJ2-3, with D possibly matching TRBD2 (6 bases). Trimming took 5 bases from V and 4 from J, leaving 19 bases between them. Germline V gives CDR1 SEHNR, CDR2 FQNEAQ (reference sequence). CDR3 length: 16 residues.

The rearrangement uses TRBV11-3 and TRBJ2-6; D gene uncertain. The V end was cut by 1 base, the J end by 0 bases, with 7 bases between. This CDR3 contains 16 residues. The germline CDR1 and CDR2 sequences are SGHNT and YENEEA. The DNA of the CDR3 is TGTGCCAGCAGCTTAGTAGCAGGCTCTGGGGCCAACGTCCTGACTTTC. This sequence encodes CASSLVAGSGANVLTF. The full variable domain, rest sourced from reference TRBV11-3 and TRBJ2-6, is EAGVVQSPRYKIIEKKQPVAFWCNPISGHNTLYWYLQNLGQGPELLIRYENEEAVDDSQLPKDRFSAERLKGVDSTLKIQPAELGDSAVYLCASSLVAGSGANVLTFGAGSRLTVL.

CDR3 in amino acids: CASSSTSAGETQYF. DNA for the CDR3: TGTGCCAGCAGCTCGACTAGCGCTGGAGAGACCCAGTACTTC. This chain uses TRBV5-8 with TRBJ2-5; 8 positions match TRBD2. V lost 3 bases to trimming and J lost 4 bases; unmatched junction nucleotides: 5. Germline V CDR1 and CDR2: SGHTS, YDEGEE. The CDR3 covers 14 residues.

V usage is TRBV7-2 and J usage is TRBJ2-7; 8 positions agree with TRBD2. J gave up 10 bases and V 5 bases, and 10 bases lay outside the gene matches. This CDR3 spans 13 amino acids. Germline V lookup: CDR1 SGHTA, CDR2 FQGNSA. CDR3 in DNA: TGTGCCAGCAGCCCCCGCGTACTAGCGGTACAGTACTTC. Protein: CASSPRVLAVQYF.

The rearrangement links TRBV28 to TRBJ1-3, with 8 bases identical to TRBD1. Germline trimming cut 5 bases from V and 0 bases from J; bases unmatched to any gene: 6. Looked up from germline, CDR1 is MDHEN and CDR2 is SYDVKM. This CDR3 has 16 residues. The CDR3 nucleotides read TGTGCCAGCAGTATAACAGGGGGTGTCTCTGGAAACACCATATATTTT. It yields the protein CASSITGGVSGNTIYF.